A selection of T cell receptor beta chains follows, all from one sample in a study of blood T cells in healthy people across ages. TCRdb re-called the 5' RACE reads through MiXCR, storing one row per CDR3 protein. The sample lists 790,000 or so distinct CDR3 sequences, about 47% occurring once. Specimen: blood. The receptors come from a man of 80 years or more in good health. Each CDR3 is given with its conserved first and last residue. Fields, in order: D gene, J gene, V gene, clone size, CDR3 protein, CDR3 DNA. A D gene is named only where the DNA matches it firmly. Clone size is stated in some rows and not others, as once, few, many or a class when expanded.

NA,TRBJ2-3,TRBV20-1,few,CSAKAGPLTDTQYF,TGCAGTGCTAAAGCAGGGCCCCTCACAGATACGCAGTATTTT
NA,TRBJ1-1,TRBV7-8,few,CASSYSGADTEAFF,TGTGCCAGCTCCTACTCGGGGGCTGACACTGAAGCTTTCTTT
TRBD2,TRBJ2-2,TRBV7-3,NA,CASSPGTSQNTGELFF,TGTGCCAGCAGCCCCGGGACTAGCCAGAACACCGGGGAGCTGTTTTTT
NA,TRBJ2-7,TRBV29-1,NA,CSVENRIPYEQYF,TGCAGCGTTGAAAATAGGATCCCCTACGAGCAGTACTTC
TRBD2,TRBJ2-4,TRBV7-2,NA,CASSLGGASGRSNEQYF,TGTGCCAGCAGCTTAGGTGGGGCTAGCGGGAGAAGTAATGAGCAGTACTTC
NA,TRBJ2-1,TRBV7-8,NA,CASSLYSRAGSSYNEQFF,TGTGCCAGCAGCTTATATTCCCGCGCAGGGAGCTCCTACAATGAGCAGTTCTTC
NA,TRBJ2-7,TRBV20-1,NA,CSARSTSREEQYF,TGCAGTGCTAGATCGACTAGTCGCGAGGAGCAGTACTTC
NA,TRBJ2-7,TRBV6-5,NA,CASIKSGSTSYEQYF,TGTGCCAGCATCAAATCAGGGTCTACCTCCTACGAGCAGTACTTC
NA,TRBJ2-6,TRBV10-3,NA,CAISLQGGGGTNVLTF,TGTGCCATCAGCCTACAGGGGGGAGGGGGCACCAACGTCCTGACTTTC
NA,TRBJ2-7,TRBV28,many,CASSLSGGDEQYF,TGTGCCAGCAGTTTGTCGGGGGGCGACGAGCAGTACTTC
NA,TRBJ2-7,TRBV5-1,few,CASSLYPETVDFSYEQYF,TGCGCCAGCAGCTTGTACCCCGAGACAGTAGACTTCTCCTACGAGCAGTACTTC
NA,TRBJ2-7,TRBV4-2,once,CASSQVWDGPYEQYF,TGTGCCAGCAGCCAAGTCTGGGACGGTCCCTACGAGCAGTACTTC
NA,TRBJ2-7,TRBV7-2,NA,CASSLGTEITYEQYF,TGTGCCAGCAGCCTAGGGACCGAAATTACCTACGAGCAGTACTTC
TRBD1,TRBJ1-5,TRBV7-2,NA,CASSAHRGFGNQPQHF,TGTGCCAGCAGCGCACACAGGGGTTTTGGCAATCAGCCCCAGCATTTT
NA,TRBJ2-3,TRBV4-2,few,CASSQARDFLGSTDTQYF,TGTGCCAGCAGCCAAGCAAGGGACTTCCTGGGTAGCACAGATACGCAGTATTTT
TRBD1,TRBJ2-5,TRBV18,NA,CASSPNFGTGEETQYF,TGTGCCAGCTCACCAAACTTCGGAACAGGGGAAGAGACCCAGTACTTC
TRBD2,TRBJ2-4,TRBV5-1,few,CASSRTSGGNPNIQYF,TGCGCCAGCAGCCGGACTAGCGGGGGCAATCCAAACATTCAGTACTTC
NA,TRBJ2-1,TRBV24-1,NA,CATSDYQGNEQFF,TGTGCCACCAGTGATTACCAGGGGAATGAGCAGTTCTTC
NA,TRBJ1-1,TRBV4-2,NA,CASSQDPGGWDTEAFF,TGTGCCAGCAGCCAAGATCCCGGGGGGTGGGACACTGAAGCTTTCTTT
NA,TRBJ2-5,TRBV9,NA,CASSQGGITYNEQYF,TGTGCCAGCAGCCAGGGCGGGATTACCTACAATGAGCAGTACTTC
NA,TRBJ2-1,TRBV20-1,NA,CSAAVKRTTLYNEQFF,TGCAGTGCTGCCGTTAAACGGACCACACTTTACAATGAGCAGTTCTTC
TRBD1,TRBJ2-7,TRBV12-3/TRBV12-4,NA,CASSPGQVKREQYF,TGTGCCAGCAGTCCGGGACAGGTGAAGCGCGAGCAGTACTTC
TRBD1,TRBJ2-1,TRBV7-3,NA,CASSSNPARGLNEQFF,TGTGCCAGCAGCTCAAACCCGGCCAGGGGGCTTAATGAGCAGTTCTTC
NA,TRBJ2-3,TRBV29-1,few,CSVDWVGDTQYF,TGCAGCGTTGACTGGGTTGGAGATACGCAGTATTTT
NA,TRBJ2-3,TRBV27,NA,CASSYIATDTQYF,TGTGCCAGCAGTTACATTGCCACAGATACGCAGTATTTT
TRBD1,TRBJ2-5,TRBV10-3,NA,CAISEYGQGAETQYF,TGTGCCATCAGTGAGTACGGACAGGGGGCCGAGACCCAGTACTTC
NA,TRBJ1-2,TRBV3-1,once,CASSHARTNIRGYTF,TGTGCCAGCAGCCACGCAAGAACGAATATTAGGGGCTACACCTTC
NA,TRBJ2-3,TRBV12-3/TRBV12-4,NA,CASSFSADTQYF,TGTGCCAGCAGTTTTAGCGCAGATACGCAGTATTTT
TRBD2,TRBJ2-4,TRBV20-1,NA,CSAEPGLAEKNIQYF,TGCAGTGCTGAACCGGGACTAGCGGAAAAAAACATTCAGTACTTC
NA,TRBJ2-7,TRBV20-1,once,CSASLGRYEQYF,TGCAGTGCCTCACTTGGAAGGTACGAGCAGTACTTC
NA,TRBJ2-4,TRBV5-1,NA,CASSLGDPQGEQYF,TGCGCCAGCAGCTTGGGGGATCCCCAAGGAGAGCAGTACTTC
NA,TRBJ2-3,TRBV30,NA,CAWLAHTDTQYF,TGTGCCTGGTTAGCGCACACAGATACGCAGTATTTT
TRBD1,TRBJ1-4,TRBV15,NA,CATSRDLGTGWVEKLFF,TGTGCCACCAGCAGAGATCTTGGGACAGGGTGGGTTGAAAAACTGTTTTTT
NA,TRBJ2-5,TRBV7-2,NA,CASSLRPWEYNEQYF,TGTGCCAGCAGCTTACGTCCCTGGGAATACAATGAGCAGTACTTC